This record covers a single TCR beta chain. This receptor's antigen is unknown. No quality values exist for individual bases; no much larger clone is one base distant. The trial excluded patients who had a history of autoimmune disease or who were on systemic immunosuppression. In every dose cohort, peripheral blood was drawn for TCR sequencing at baseline, cycle 4 day 1, and cycle 7 day 1. The samples were drawn from a first-in-human, open-label, multicenter phase I dose-escalation trial of ivuxolimab. Adults with locally advanced or metastatic melanoma, renal cell carcinoma, hepatocellular carcinoma or head and neck squamous cell carcinoma were enrolled in the trial. Before TCR sequencing, CD4+ T cells and CD8+ T cells were sorted from peripheral blood as separate populations. This entry is derived from a study of OX40 agonist ivuxolimab in advanced cancers. Some background on the complete study: Ivuxolimab was an agonistic, fully human IgG2 monoclonal antibody directed against OX40 (CD134), a costimulatory receptor. Three dose-escalation patients achieved partial responses, one with hepatocellular carcinoma and two with cutaneous melanoma. Peripheral TCRbeta sequencing was intended to test whether TCR sequence diversity was altered and clonal T-cell expansion was caused by ivuxolimab. In the dose-escalation cohort, 70% to 90% of patients were male, and the mean age was roughly 60 years with a range of roughly 23 to 90. Patients were allowed to have had prior anti-PD-1, anti-PD-L1 or anti-CTLA-4 therapy, and roughly 40% of the dose-escalation patients had been treated with checkpoint inhibitors. Among the 52 dose-escalation patients, some 20 had hepatocellular carcinoma, around 15 melanoma, 9 renal cell carcinoma and 9 head and neck cancer. The monotherapy dose-escalation portion (N ≈ 50 patients) of the phase I ivuxolimab trial is reported in the paper. Intravenous ivuxolimab was administered to patients every 2 weeks at six dose levels: 0.01, 0.1, 0.3, 1.5, 3 and 10 mg/kg.

The junction shows trimming of 3 bases on V and 0 bases on J, and the gene matches do not reach 5 bases of it. Taken from cysteine to phenylalanine, the CDR3 has 16 residues. Just the 48-base CDR3 DNA is kept, in frame starting at base 1. CDR1 and CDR2 (SGHVS, FQNEAQ) derive from the germline V gene. For sequencing of the TCRbeta CDR3 region, genomic DNA was extracted from the sorted cells. The immunoSEQ Assay was used for sequencing of TCRbeta CDR3 regions. In TCRdb, the immuneACCESS table is reduced to in-frame sequences with V and J assigned. These tables do not hold every clone; where another copy was compared, an unresolved V gene accounts for under half, and the others remain unexplained. The sample yields tens of thousands of clones; roughly 89% were counted once. The ten biggest clones cover 6.5% to 8.5% of the sample. On the study overall, not on this receptor specifically: At doses from 0.1 to 3.0 mg/kg, clonal expansion was seen in both CD4+ and CD8+ blood T cells between baseline and week 6. After ivuxolimab, CD8+ T cells had more expanded clones than CD4+ T cells on average. The antigen specificity of the clonally expanded peripheral T cells was not determined. In partial responders in the 0.1-3.0 mg/kg groups, normalized peripheral clonal expansion was found to be among the lowest, especially among CD8+ T cells. Low levels of normalized T-cell clonal expansion were also seen in some patients who did not respond.

The sample here was CD4+ or CD8+ T cells sorted from blood, taken in a trial of the OX40 agonist ivuxolimab. This clonotype was obtained from an adult with an advanced solid tumor such as melanoma, head and neck, liver or kidney cancer. The chain links TRBV7-8 with TRBJ2-3, with 8 middle bases fitting TRBD2. The CDR3 corresponds to CASSFLVAGSTDTQYF. The nucleotide sequence reads as follows: TGTGCCAGCAGCTTCCTTGTAGCGGGGAGCACAGATACGCAGTATTTT.